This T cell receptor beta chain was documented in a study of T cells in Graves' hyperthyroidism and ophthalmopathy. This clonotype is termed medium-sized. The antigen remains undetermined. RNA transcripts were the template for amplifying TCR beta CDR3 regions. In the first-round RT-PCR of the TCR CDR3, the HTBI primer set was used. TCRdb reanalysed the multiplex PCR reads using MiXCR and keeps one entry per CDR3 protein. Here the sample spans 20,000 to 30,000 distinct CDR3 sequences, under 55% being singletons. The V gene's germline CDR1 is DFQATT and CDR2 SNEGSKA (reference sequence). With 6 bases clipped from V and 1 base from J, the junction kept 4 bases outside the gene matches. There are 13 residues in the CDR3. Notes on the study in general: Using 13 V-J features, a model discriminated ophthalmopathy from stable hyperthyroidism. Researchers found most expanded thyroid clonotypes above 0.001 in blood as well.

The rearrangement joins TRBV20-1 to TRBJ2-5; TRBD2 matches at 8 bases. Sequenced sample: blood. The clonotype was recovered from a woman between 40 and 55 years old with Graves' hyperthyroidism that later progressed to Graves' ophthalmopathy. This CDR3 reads CSAPGGRQETQYF. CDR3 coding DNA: TGCAGTGCCCCGGGAGGGCGCCAAGAGACCCAGTACTTC.